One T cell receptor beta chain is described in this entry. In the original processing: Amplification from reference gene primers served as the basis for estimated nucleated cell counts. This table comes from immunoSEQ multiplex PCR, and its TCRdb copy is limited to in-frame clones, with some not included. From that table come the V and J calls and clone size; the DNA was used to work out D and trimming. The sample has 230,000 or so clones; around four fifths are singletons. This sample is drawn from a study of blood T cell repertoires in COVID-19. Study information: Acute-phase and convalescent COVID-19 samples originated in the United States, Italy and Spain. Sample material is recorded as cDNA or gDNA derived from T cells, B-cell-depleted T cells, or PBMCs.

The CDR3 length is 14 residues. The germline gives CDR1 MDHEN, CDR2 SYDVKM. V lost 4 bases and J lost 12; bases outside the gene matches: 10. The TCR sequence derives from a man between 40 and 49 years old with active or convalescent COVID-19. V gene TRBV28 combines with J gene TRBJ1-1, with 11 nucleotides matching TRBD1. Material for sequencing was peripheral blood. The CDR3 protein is CASSSQMGTGGTFF. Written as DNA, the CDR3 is TGTGCCAGCAGTTCCCAAATGGGGACAGGGGGAACTTTCTTT.